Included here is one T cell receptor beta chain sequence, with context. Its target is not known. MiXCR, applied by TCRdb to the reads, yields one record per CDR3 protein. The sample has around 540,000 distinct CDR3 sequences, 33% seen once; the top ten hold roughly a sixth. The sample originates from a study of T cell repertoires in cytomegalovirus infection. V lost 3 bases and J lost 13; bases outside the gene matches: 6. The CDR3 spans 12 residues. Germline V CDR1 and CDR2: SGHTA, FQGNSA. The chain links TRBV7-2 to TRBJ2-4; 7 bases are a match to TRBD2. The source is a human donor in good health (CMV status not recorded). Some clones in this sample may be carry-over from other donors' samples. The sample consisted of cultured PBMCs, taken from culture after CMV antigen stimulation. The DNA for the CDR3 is TGTGCCAGCAGCTTGGGAGGGAGGGTCCAGTACTTC. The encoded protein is CASSLGGRVQYF.